What follows are 22 T cell receptor beta chains derived from one specimen sequenced in a study of shared clonotypes between healthy human individuals. Selected positively for CCR7 and CD45RO-negative, naive CD8 cells excluded terminally differentiated effector memory CD45RA+ cells. Produced via immunoSEQ multiplex PCR; TCRdb's table is partial and in-frame only. The repertoire has around 600,000 clones, roughly 95% of them found once; the top ten carry over 0.09%. Sequencing input: naive CD8+ T cells sorted from blood. These receptors originate from a woman aged 25 to 39 in good health.

V is TRBV5-5 and J is TRBJ2-7; D is perhaps TRBD2 (5 bases). This CDR3 contains 11 residues. CDR1 SGHKS and CDR2 YYEKEE come from the germline V gene (reference sequence). Trimming took 1 base from V and 10 from J, leaving 9 bases between them. CDR3 in amino acids: CASSLSRDQYF. CDR3 coding DNA: TGTGCCAGCAGCTTGTCACGGGATCAGTACTTC.

The chain recombines TRBV5-6 with TRBJ2-3; a possible D gene is TRBD2 (6 bases). Germline V CDR1 and CDR2: SGHDT, YYEEEE. The length of the CDR3 is 14 residues. The germline V and J ends were trimmed by 1 base and 0 bases, with 6 bases remaining between them. The CDR3 here is CASSLSGSTDTQYF. The CDR3 DNA follows: TGTGCCAGCAGCTTGAGCGGGAGCACAGATACGCAGTATTTT.

The rearrangement joins TRBV6-5 to TRBJ2-7; 12 bases are a match to TRBD2. Germline V gene data show CDR1 as MNHEY and CDR2 as SVGAGI. The CDR3 contains 15 residues. V trimming: 2 bases; J trimming: 4 bases; junction bases outside the gene matches: 3. The CDR3 spells CASSYRLAGVYEQYF. The CDR3 DNA follows: TGTGCCAGCAGTTACCGACTAGCGGGAGTGTACGAGCAGTACTTC.

A word on this clone: Other DNA sequences in the sample encode the same CDR3. V and J are TRBV28 and TRBJ2-7; D possibly corresponds to TRBD1 (7 bases). Germline values: CDR1 MDHEN, CDR2 SYDVKM. V was cut by 3 bases and J by 4 bases, with 13 bases left in between. The CDR3 sequence is 14 residues long. In DNA, the CDR3 is TGTGCCAGCAGTTTCGGGTCAGGGGGGTACGAGCAGTACTTC. This encodes CASSFGSGGYEQYF. The full variable domain, rest sourced from reference TRBV28 and TRBJ2-7, is DVKVTQSSRYLVKRTGEKVFLECVQDMDHENMFWYRQDPGLGLRLIYFSYDVKMKEKGDIPEGYSVSREKKERFSLILESASTNQTSMYLCASSFGSGGYEQYFGPGTRLTVT.

This chain joins TRBV19 and TRBJ1-5, with unresolved D. Between the trimmed V and J ends, which lost 5 bases and 4 bases, there was a span of 9 bases. This CDR3 has 13 residues. CDR1 and CDR2 (germline): LNHDA, SQIVND (reference sequence). CDR3 nucleotides: TGTGCCAGTAGTGTTGGGGAAAATCAGCCCCAGCATTTT. Its protein product is CASSVGENQPQHF.

The rearrangement joins TRBV5-8 to TRBJ1-5, with a tentative D call TRBD1 (5 bases). The V and J ends lost 4 bases and 3 bases respectively, with 14 bases between them. This CDR3 has 15 amino acids. CDR1 is SGHTS, CDR2 YDEGEE, per germline. Written as DNA, the CDR3 is TGTGCCAGCAGCATAACAGGCGGAATCAATCAGCCCCAGCATTTT. Translated, it gives CASSITGGINQPQHF.

The chain links TRBV27 to TRBJ2-1, with D hard to call. V gave up 4 bases and J gave up 8 bases, with 15 bases separating them. Germline CDR1 reads MNHEY; CDR2 reads SMNVEV (reference sequence). The CDR3 length is 14 residues. CDR3 sequence (DNA): TGTGCCAGCAGTTACGGAACTTTTGAAGATGAGCAGTTCTTC. It yields the protein CASSYGTFEDEQFF.

As regards this clone: Other DNA sequences in this sample translate to the same CDR3. The V and J genes are TRBV29-1 and TRBJ2-7; a weak D match, TRBD1 (5 bases). The ends were cut back, 3 bases at V and 2 bases at J, with 8 bases in the middle. Germline loops: CDR1 SQVTM, CDR2 ANQGSEA. The CDR3 spans 12 residues. The CDR3 protein is CSVEGRAYEQYF. The DNA for the CDR3 is TGCAGCGTTGAGGGCAGGGCCTACGAGCAGTACTTC.

This clone was seen just once. V gene TRBV7-8 combines with J gene TRBJ1-5; 7 bases are a match to TRBD1. V lost 1 base and J lost 1; bases outside the gene matches: 22. This CDR3 has 22 residues. Germline CDR1 reads SGHVS; CDR2 reads FQNEAQ. For the CDR3, the DNA is TGTGCCAGCAGCTTAGTGGGGTTGTTAGGTGTACAGGGGAGTAGGAGCAATCAGCCCCAGCATTTT. Protein: CASSLVGLLGVQGSRSNQPQHF.

This clone occurred once. V is TRBV6-5 and J is TRBJ2-5; D possibly corresponds to TRBD2 (6 bases). The DNA matches TRBJ2-7 better at its end, which makes the J call doubtful. CDR3 size: 13 residues. The germline CDR1 and CDR2 sequences are MNHEY and SVGAGI. The CDR3 region has the DNA TGTGCCAGCATGCGGGACGACACAAGCGAGCAGTACTTC. Translation: CASMRDDTSEQYF.

This clone appeared a single time. Distinct nucleotide sequences in the sample also encode this CDR3. This sequence joins TRBV11-2 and TRBJ1-1; D possibly corresponds to TRBD1 (5 bases). CDR3 size: 12 residues. Per germline, CDR1 SGHAT and CDR2 FQNNGV. V was clipped by 5 bases and J by 5 bases, with 9 bases between them. This CDR3 reads CASSPGGTEAFF. The CDR3 DNA reads as TGTGCCAGCAGCCCCGGGGGGACTGAAGCTTTCTTT.

The rearrangement uses TRBV4-1 and TRBJ2-7; D uncertain. This CDR3 comprises 14 residues. Trimming pared 2 bases from V and 3 bases from J, leaving 11 bases between. Germline CDR1 is MGHRA and CDR2 is YSYEKL. In nucleotides, the CDR3 is TGCGCCAGCAGCCAAAGGTATTCAGGCTACGAGCAGTACTTC. Amino acid sequence: CASSQRYSGYEQYF.

This chain uses TRBV28 with TRBJ1-1; 9 positions match TRBD1. Germline values: CDR1 MDHEN, CDR2 SYDVKM. This CDR3 is 16 amino acids long. V shed 5 bases and J 1 base; nucleotides not matched to a gene: 8. CDR3 nucleotides: TGTGCCAGCAGTGCCGGACAGGGGTTTTGGAACACTGAAGCTTTCTTT. Protein: CASSAGQGFWNTEAFF.

V gene TRBV19 combines with J gene TRBJ2-7; D is perhaps TRBD1 (6 bases). The V and J ends lost 4 bases and 3 bases respectively, with 16 bases between them. Germline V gene lookup returns CDR1 LNHDA and CDR2 SQIVND (reference sequence). The CDR3 covers 15 residues. The CDR3 spells CASSNYYRVDYEQYF. The CDR3, as DNA: TGTGCCAGTAGTAATTACTACAGGGTCGACTACGAGCAGTACTTC.

The rearrangement joins TRBV6-1 to TRBJ2-7, with 11 nucleotides matching TRBD2. Trimming at V came to 2 bases and at J to 1 base, leaving 13 bases not matched to a gene. Looked up from germline, CDR1 is MNHNS and CDR2 is SASEGT. The CDR3 loop spans 19 amino acids. DNA for the CDR3: TGTGCCAGCAGTGAACAGATAACGGGACTAGCGGAGGGATCCTACGAGCAGTACTTC. Its protein product is CASSEQITGLAEGSYEQYF.

This sequence joins TRBV5-6 and TRBJ1-1; unclear D gene. CDR1 and CDR2 (germline): SGHDT, YYEEEE. Deletions cut 4 bases from V and 2 bases from J, with 6 bases between. The CDR3 contains 12 residues. CDR3 DNA sequence: TGTGCCAGCAGCCTATTCAACACTGAAGCTTTCTTT. Amino acids: CASSLFNTEAFF.

The gene calls are TRBV5-4 and TRBJ2-1; no firm D call. The CDR3 is made up of 12 amino acids. The germline V gene has CDR1 SGHNT and CDR2 YYREEE (reference sequence). The V gene lost 1 base and the J gene lost 6 bases, with 5 bases spanning the gap. CDR3 in amino acids: CASSLFPNEQFF. Written as DNA, the CDR3 is TGTGCCAGCAGCTTGTTTCCCAATGAGCAGTTCTTC.

The chain combines TRBV7-9 with TRBJ2-7; 9 positions agree with TRBD2. Germline V gene lookup returns CDR1 SEHNR and CDR2 FQNEAQ (reference sequence). The CDR3 extends over 14 amino acids. V shed 4 bases and J 5 bases; nucleotides not matched to a gene: 6. CDR3 in amino acids: CASSYSGTSNEQYF. The CDR3 DNA is TGTGCCAGCAGCTACTCCGGGACTAGCAACGAGCAGTACTTC.

This chain links TRBV5-6 with TRBJ2-7, with D unclear. V shed 6 bases and J shed 1 base, with 14 bases lying between them. CDR3 size: 14 residues. Germline V gene lookup returns CDR1 SGHDT and CDR2 YYEEEE. As DNA, the CDR3 is TGTGCCAGCACCTTTACGGATTCTTCCTACGAGCAGTACTTC. Protein sequence: CASTFTDSSYEQYF.

V is TRBV27 and J is TRBJ2-4, with 9 bases lining up with TRBD1. The V segment lost 0 bases and the J segment 0 bases; nucleotides outside the gene matches: 9. The CDR3 consists of 19 residues. The germline gives CDR1 MNHEY, CDR2 SMNVEV (reference sequence). The CDR3 reads CASSLSKPGQGLAKNIQYF. For the CDR3, the DNA is TGTGCCAGCAGTTTATCTAAACCGGGACAGGGTCTAGCCAAAAACATTCAGTACTTC.

This clone was picked up one time. This sequence joins TRBV5-1 and TRBJ2-7; TRBD2 agrees at 9 bases. The CDR3 consists of 17 residues. Germline V CDR1 and CDR2: SGHRS, YFSETQ. V lost 1 base to trimming and J lost 0 bases; unmatched junction nucleotides: 8. CDR3 residues: CASSLRETTSGSYEQYF. CDR3 sequence (DNA): TGCGCCAGCAGCTTGAGGGAGACGACTAGCGGCTCCTACGAGCAGTACTTC. Supplemented by reference TRBV5-1 and TRBJ2-7, the full variable domain reads KAGVTQTPRYLIKTRGQQVTLSCSPISGHRSVSWYQQTPGQGLQFLFEYFSETQRNKGNFPGRFSGRQFSNSRSEMNVSTLELGDSALYLCASSLRETTSGSYEQYFGPGTRLTVT.

The chain carries TRBV28 and TRBJ2-1; D is uncertain. Germline V gene data show CDR1 as MDHEN and CDR2 as SYDVKM. The CDR3 runs to 11 residues. The V and J ends lost 6 bases and 9 bases respectively, with 9 bases between them. The chain's CDR3 is CASSFSGEQFF. The CDR3 bases are TGTGCCAGCAGCTTTTCGGGTGAGCAGTTCTTC.